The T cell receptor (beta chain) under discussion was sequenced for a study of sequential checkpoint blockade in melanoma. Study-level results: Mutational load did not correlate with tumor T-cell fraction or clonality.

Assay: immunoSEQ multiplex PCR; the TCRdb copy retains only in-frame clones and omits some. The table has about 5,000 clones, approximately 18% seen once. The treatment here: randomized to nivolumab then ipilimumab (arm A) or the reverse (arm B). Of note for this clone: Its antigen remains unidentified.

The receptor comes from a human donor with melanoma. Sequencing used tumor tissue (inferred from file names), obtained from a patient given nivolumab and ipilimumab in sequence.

The CDR3 protein is CASTSGGKRQGRSQPQHF. The CDR3 nucleotides are TGTGCCAGTACCTCTGGGGGGAAGAGGCAGGGGCGCAGTCAGCCCCAGCATTTT. The chain recombines TRBV19 with TRBJ1-5; D perhaps matches TRBD1 (6 bases). Germline loops: CDR1 LNHDA, CDR2 SQIVND (reference sequence). The CDR3 extends over 18 amino acids. The V gene lost 7 bases and the J gene lost 6 bases, with 28 bases spanning the gap.